The 10 T cell receptor beta chains in this list originate from one sample, sequenced in a study of cytomegalovirus exposure and HLA in healthy donors. Vbeta (60) and Jbeta (13) primers were used in the PCR. Method: immunoSEQ multiplex PCR; TCRdb's copy keeps in-frame clones and lacks some. The sample records under 200,000 clones, about 82% being singletons. The sequencing sample was made of PBMCs. These receptors all stem from a woman aged 50 to 60 in good health and CMV-seronegative.

V gene TRBV29-1 combines with J gene TRBJ2-1; perhaps TRBD1 as D (6 bases). Trimming took off 6 bases at V and 8 bases at J, with 20 bases between the two ends. Germline loops: CDR1 SQVTM, CDR2 ANQGSEA. The CDR3 is 14 residues long. The CDR3 is CSVPPRDTVDEQFF. CDR3 bases: TGCAGCGTCCCACCCCGGGACACCGTCGATGAGCAGTTCTTC.

J is TRBJ1-1 and V is TRBV18; 8 bases line up with TRBD1. CDR1 and CDR2 (germline): KGHSH, LQKENI. Trimming cost V 6 bases and J 3 bases; bases outside gene matches: 12. CDR3 size: 16 residues. The DNA for the CDR3 is TGTGCCAGCTCCCTTGGACAGGGCGGGCAGGACACTGAAGCTTTCTTT. Translating gives CASSLGQGGQDTEAFF. The complete variable domain, with remaining parts taken from reference TRBV18 and TRBJ1-1, reads NAGVMQNPRHLVRRRGQEARLRCSPMKGHSHVYWYRQLPEEGLKFMVYLQKENIIDESGMPKERFSAEFPKEGPSILRIQQVVRGDSAAYFCASSLGQGGQDTEAFFGQGTRLTVV.

The genes are TRBV7-9 and TRBJ2-7, with TRBD2 matching over 7 bases. The CDR3 is 13 amino acids. The germline gives CDR1 SEHNR, CDR2 FQNEAQ (reference sequence). Unmatched junction bases numbered 3, after V lost 2 bases and J lost 5 bases. CDR3 in DNA: TGTGCCAGCAGCTTAAGGCTAGCGGACGAGCAGTACTTC. It is translated as CASSLRLADEQYF.

CDR3 nucleotides: TGTGCCAGCAGTGATCTGGCGGAGAACACCGGGGAGCTGTTTTTT. Encoded protein: CASSDLAENTGELFF. This chain links TRBV6-1 with TRBJ2-2; D remains unclear. The CDR3 is 15 residues long. Germline V lookup: CDR1 MNHNS, CDR2 SASEGT. V lost 3 bases and J 1 base, leaving 9 bases between the germline ends.

The chain has TRBV6-4 and TRBJ2-1; 7 bases match TRBD1. This CDR3 contains 13 residues. After removal of 3 bases from V and 10 bases from J, the junction contained 6 bases not matched to a gene. The V gene's germline CDR1 is MRHNA and CDR2 SNTAGT. CDR3 DNA: TGTGCCAGCAGTGAGTTGACAGGGTGCGAGCAGTTCTTC. Translating gives CASSELTGCEQFF.

This sequence joins TRBV27 and TRBJ1-1, with D maybe TRBD1 (6 bases). In germline, CDR1 is MNHEY, CDR2 SMNVEV (reference sequence). The CDR3 contains 13 residues. Trimming removed 10 bases from V and 4 bases from J, with 16 bases in between. CDR3 protein: CATRGPGGTEAFF. In nucleotides, the CDR3 is TGTGCCACCAGGGGCCCGGGGGGCACTGAAGCTTTCTTT.

The CDR3 is CASSYLQGDLNEQFF. In DNA, the CDR3 is TGTGCCAGCAGTTACCTACAGGGGGACCTTAATGAGCAGTTCTTC. The rearrangement joins TRBV6-5 to TRBJ2-1; TRBD1 matches at 8 bases. CDR3 length: 15 amino acids. V lost 2 bases, J lost 7 bases, and 7 bases stayed unmatched. CDR1 and CDR2 (germline): MNHEY, SVGAGI.

This chain links TRBV9 with TRBJ2-3; 8 nucleotides agree with TRBD2. This CDR3 contains 16 residues. V lost 0 bases to trimming and J lost 2 bases; unmatched junction nucleotides: 5. Germline loops: CDR1 SGDLS, CDR2 YYNGEE. This CDR3 is CASSVEPSGLTDTQYF. The CDR3, as DNA: TGTGCCAGCAGCGTAGAGCCTAGCGGGCTCACAGATACGCAGTATTTT.

V and J are TRBV29-1 and TRBJ1-2; 10 bases are a match to TRBD1. The CDR3 loop spans 14 amino acids. The V gene's germline CDR1 is SQVTM and CDR2 ANQGSEA. J lost 1 base, V lost 6 bases, and 5 bases had no gene match. The CDR3 here is CSVRGTGDNYGYTF. The CDR3 coding sequence is TGCAGCGTCCGGGGGACAGGGGATAACTATGGCTACACCTTC.

The genes are TRBV29-1 and TRBJ2-7, with 7 bases fitting TRBD1. CDR1 is SQVTM and CDR2 is ANQGSEA in the germline V gene. Germline trimming cut 5 bases from V and 0 bases from J; bases unmatched to any gene: 10. This CDR3 is built from 15 residues. CDR3 in amino acids: CSVLDRDHSSYEQYF. CDR3 DNA: TGCAGCGTTCTAGACAGGGACCACTCCTCCTACGAGCAGTACTTC.